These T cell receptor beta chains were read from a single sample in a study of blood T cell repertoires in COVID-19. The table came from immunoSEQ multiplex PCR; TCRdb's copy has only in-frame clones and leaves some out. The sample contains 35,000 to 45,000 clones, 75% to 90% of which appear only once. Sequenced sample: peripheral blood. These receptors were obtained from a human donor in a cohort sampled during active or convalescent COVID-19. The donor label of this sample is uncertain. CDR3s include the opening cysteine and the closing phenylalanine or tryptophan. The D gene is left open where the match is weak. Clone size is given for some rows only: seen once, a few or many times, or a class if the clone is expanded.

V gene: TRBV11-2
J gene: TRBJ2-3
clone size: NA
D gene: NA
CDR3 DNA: TGTGCCAGCAGCCGAGCAGGGAATAGAGATACGCAGTATTTT
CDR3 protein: CASSRAGNRDTQYF

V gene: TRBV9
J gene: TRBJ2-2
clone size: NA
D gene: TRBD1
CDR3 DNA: TGTGCCAGCAGCCCTCGACAGGGGGCAGCCGGGGAGCTGTTTTTT
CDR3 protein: CASSPRQGAAGELFF

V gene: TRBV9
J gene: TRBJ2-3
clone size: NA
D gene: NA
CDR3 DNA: TGTGCCAGCAGCGTCGGAGAGAACACAGATACGCAGTATTTT
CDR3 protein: CASSVGENTDTQYF

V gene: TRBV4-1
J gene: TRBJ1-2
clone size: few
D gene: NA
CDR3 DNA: TGCGCCAGCAGCCCCCCCGGGAGCGTTCGTGGCTACACCTTC
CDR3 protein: CASSPPGSVRGYTF

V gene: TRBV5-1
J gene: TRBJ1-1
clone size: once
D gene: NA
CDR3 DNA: TGCGCCAGCAGCACGGTCGGGGGGCCCGCTCCAAACACTGAAGCTTTCTTT
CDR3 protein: CASSTVGGPAPNTEAFF

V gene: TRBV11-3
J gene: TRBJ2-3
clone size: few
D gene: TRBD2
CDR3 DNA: TGTGCCAGCAGCTCGGGACTAGCGGTCACAGATACGCAGTATTTT
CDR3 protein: CASSSGLAVTDTQYF

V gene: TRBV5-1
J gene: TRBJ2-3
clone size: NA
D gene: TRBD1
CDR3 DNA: TGCGCCAGCAGCTTGGACAGGGGAGAGACAGATACGCAGTATTTT
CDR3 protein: CASSLDRGETDTQYF

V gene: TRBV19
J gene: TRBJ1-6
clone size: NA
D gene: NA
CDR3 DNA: TGTGCCAGTAGTGACGGTAGCTCAAATTCACCCCTCCACTTT
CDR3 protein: CASSDGSSNSPLHF

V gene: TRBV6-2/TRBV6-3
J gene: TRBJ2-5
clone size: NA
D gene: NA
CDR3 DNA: TGTGCCAGCAGTTACGGAGAAGAGACCCAGTACTTC
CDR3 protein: CASSYGEETQYF

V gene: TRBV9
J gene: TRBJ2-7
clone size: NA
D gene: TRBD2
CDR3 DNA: TGTGCCAGCAGCGTAGGGGAGGGAGCTCACTACGAGCAGTACTTC
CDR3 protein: CASSVGEGAHYEQYF

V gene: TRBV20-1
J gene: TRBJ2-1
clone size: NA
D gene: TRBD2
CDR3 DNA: TGCAGTGCTAGTGGAGGACTAGCGGAACCTATCTCCTACAATGAGCAGTTCTTC
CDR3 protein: CSASGGLAEPISYNEQFF

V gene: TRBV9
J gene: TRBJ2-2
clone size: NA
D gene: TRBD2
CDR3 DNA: TGTGCCAGCAACTCCGGACTAGCGACGAACACCGGGGAGCTGTTTTTT
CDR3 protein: CASNSGLATNTGELFF

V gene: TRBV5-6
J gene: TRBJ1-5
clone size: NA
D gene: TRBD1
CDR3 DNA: TGTGCCAGCAGCTTGGGGACAGGGGGTAGCAATCAGCCCCAGCATTTT
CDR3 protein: CASSLGTGGSNQPQHF

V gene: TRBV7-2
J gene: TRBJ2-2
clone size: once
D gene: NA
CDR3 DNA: TGTGCCAGCATCTTCCAGGGGCTAAGCACCGGGGAGCTGTTTTTT
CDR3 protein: CASIFQGLSTGELFF

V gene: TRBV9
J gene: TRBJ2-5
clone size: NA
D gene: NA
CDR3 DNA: TGTGCCAGCAGCGGGAGGTACGGAGGGGAGACCCAGTACTTC
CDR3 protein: CASSGRYGGETQYF

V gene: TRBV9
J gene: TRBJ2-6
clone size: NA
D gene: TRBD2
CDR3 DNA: TGTGCCAGCAGTTTCGGGGCTAGCGGGAGTTATGGGGCCAACGTCCTGACTTTC
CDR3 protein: CASSFGASGSYGANVLTF